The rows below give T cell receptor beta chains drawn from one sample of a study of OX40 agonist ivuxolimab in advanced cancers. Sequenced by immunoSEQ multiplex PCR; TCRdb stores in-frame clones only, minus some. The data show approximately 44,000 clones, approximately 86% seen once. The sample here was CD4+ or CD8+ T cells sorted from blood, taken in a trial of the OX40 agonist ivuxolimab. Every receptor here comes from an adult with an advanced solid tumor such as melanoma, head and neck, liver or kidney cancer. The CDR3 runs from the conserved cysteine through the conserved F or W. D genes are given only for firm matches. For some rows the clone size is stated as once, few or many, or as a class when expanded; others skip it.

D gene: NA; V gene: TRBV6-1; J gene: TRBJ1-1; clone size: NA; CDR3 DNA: TGTGCCAGCAGTGAACCAGGGTTCGGTGAAGCTTTCTTT; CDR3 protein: CASSEPGFGEAFF
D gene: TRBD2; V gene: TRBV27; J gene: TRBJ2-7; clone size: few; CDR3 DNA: TGTGCCAGCAGCCTAGCGGGGGGCCCTGGCGAGCAGTACTTC; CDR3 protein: CASSLAGGPGEQYF
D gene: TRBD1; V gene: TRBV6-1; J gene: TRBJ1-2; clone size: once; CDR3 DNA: TGTGCCAGCAGTGGGGTCCGGGACAGAGAGTTCATTAACTATGGCTACACCTTC; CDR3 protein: CASSGVRDREFINYGYTF
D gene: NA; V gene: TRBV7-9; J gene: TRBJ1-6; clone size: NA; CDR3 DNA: TGTGCCAGCAGCTTAGCCCTCGGTAATTCACCCCTCCACTTT; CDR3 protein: CASSLALGNSPLHF
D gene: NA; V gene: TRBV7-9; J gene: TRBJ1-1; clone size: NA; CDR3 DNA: TGTGCCAGCAGCTTTGGCAGTTTGAACACTGAAGCTTTCTTT; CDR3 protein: CASSFGSLNTEAFF
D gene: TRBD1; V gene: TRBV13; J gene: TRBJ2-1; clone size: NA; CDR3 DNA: TGTGCCAGCAGCTCCTTCTCGACAGGGTGGCTGGAGCAGTTCTTC; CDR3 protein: CASSSFSTGWLEQFF
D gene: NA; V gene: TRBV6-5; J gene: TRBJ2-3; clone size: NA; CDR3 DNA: TGTGCCAGCAGTCCCCCCGGGGAGGATACGCAGTATTTT; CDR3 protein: CASSPPGEDTQYF
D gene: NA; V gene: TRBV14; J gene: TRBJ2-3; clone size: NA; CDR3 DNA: TGTGCCAGCAGCCAGGGGGTCGCAGATACGCAGTATTTT; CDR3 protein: CASSQGVADTQYF
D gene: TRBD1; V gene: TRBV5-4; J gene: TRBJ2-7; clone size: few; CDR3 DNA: TGTGCCAGCAGCTTGCCGGAAGACAGGGGGGGCGAGCAGTACTTC; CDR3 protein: CASSLPEDRGGEQYF
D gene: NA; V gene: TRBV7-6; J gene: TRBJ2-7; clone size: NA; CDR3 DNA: TGTGCCAGCAGCTCCTTAGATGGGCACCCCGAGCAGTACTTC; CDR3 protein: CASSSLDGHPEQYF
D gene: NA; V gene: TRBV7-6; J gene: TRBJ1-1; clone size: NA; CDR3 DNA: TGTGCCAGCAGCTCTATCCCCGCGACCACTGAAGCTTTCTTT; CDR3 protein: CASSSIPATTEAFF
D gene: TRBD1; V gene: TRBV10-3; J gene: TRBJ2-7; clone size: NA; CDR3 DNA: TGTGCCAGCAGTTACTCAGGGGGCAATACCGAGCAGTACTTC; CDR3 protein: CASSYSGGNTEQYF
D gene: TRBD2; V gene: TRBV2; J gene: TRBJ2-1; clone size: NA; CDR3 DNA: TGTGCCAGCAGACTTAGCGGGGGGGTCGCCTACAATGAGCAGTTCTTC; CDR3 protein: CASRLSGGVAYNEQFF
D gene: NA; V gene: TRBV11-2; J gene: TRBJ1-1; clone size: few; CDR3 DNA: TGTGCCAGCAGCCTTATTTCCGAAGCTTTCTTT; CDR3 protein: CASSLISEAFF
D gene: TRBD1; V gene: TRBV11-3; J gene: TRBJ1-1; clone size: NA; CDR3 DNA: TGTGCCAGCAGCCCAGGGACAGCTGAAGCTTTCTTT; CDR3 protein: CASSPGTAEAFF
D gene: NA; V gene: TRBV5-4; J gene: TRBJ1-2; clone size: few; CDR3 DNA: TGTGCCAGCAGCTTCGGGACAAATTACGGCTACACCTTC; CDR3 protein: CASSFGTNYGYTF
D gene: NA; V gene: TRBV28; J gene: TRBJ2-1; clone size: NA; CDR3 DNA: TGTGCCAGCAGTTTAGAAGGGGGGGAATACAATGAGCAGTTCTTC; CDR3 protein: CASSLEGGEYNEQFF
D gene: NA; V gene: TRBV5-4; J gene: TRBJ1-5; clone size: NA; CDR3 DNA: TGTGCCAGCAGCTTGGTAGGTACAAGCAATCAGCCCCAGCATTTT; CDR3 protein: CASSLVGTSNQPQHF
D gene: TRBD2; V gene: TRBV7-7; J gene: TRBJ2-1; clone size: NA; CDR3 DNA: TGTGCTAGCAGCTTAGCTGCTGGCGGGGGGGTTTACAATGAGCAGTTCTTC; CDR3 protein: CASSLAAGGGVYNEQFF
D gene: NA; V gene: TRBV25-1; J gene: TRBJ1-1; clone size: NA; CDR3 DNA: TGTGCCAGCAGTGACTCCAATTGGGGCGGGCAAGCTTTCTTT; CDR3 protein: CASSDSNWGGQAFF
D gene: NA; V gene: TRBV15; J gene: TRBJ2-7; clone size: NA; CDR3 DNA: TGTGCCACCAGTTACCCGGAGGGGCTCGAGCAGTACTTC; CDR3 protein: CATSYPEGLEQYF
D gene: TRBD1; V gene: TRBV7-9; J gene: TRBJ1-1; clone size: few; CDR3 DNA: TGTGCCAGCAGCTTGACAGGGAGGTCCACTGAAGCTTTCTTT; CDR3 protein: CASSLTGRSTEAFF
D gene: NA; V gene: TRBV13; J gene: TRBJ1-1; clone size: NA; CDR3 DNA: TGTGCCAGCAGCGTGGGGAGGGGTATGACTGAAGCTTTCTTT; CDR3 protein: CASSVGRGMTEAFF
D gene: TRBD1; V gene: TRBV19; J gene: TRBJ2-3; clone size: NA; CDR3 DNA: TGTGCCAGCCTCGGAAAAGAGGGGGCATGGGACACAGATACGCAGTATTTT; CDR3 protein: CASLGKEGAWDTDTQYF
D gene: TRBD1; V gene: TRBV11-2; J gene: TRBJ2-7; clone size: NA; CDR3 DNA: TGTGCCAGCAGCTTAGAGACAGGGGAAACCTACGAGCAGTACTTC; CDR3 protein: CASSLETGETYEQYF
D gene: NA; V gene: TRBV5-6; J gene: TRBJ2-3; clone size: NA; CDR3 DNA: TGTGCCAGCAGCTTGGAAGTGGGTGCCGGCGATACGCAGTATTTT; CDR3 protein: CASSLEVGAGDTQYF
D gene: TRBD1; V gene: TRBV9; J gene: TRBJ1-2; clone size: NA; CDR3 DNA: TGTGCCAGCAGCGTAGCTCGAGGGACAGGGAATGGCTACACCTTC; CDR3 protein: CASSVARGTGNGYTF
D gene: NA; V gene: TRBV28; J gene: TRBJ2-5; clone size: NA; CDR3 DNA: TGTGCCAGCAGTCCTTCCGGGAACCCTAGAGGGGAGACCCAGTACTTC; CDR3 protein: CASSPSGNPRGETQYF
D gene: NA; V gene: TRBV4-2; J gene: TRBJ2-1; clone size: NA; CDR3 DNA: TGTGCCAGCAGCCAAGTCTCCGGCAGTCCAGATGAGCAGTTCTTC; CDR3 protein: CASSQVSGSPDEQFF
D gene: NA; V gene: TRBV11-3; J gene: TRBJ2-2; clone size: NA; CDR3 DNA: TGTGCCAGCAGCTTGGTTAACACCGGGGAGCTGTTTTTT; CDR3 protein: CASSLVNTGELFF
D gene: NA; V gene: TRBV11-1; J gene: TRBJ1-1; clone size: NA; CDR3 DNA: TGTGCCAGCAGCTTTCCAGAGGGGAACACCGAAGCTTTCTTT; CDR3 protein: CASSFPEGNTEAFF
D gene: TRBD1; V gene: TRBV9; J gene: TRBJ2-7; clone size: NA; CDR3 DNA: TGTGCCAGCAGCTTTCGGACAGGGGCCTACGAGCAGTACTTC; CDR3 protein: CASSFRTGAYEQYF
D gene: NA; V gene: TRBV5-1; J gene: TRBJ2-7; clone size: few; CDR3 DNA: TGCGCCAGCAGCTCCGGGGGCCCACTATGGGACGAGCAGTACTTC; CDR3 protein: CASSSGGPLWDEQYF
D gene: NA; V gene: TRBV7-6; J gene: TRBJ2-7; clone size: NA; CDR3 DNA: TGTGCCAGCAGCTCGGGGGGCCACGAGCAGTACTTC; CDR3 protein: CASSSGGHEQYF
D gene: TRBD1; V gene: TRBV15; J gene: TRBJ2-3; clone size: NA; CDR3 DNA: TGTGCCACCAGCAGAGCGAGGGGGCGACTGTCAGATACGCAGTATTTT; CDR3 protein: CATSRARGRLSDTQYF
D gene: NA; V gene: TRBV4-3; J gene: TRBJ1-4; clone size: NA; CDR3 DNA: TGCGCCAGCAGCCCCACGCCCAGATCAATTGAAAAACTGTTTTTT; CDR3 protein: CASSPTPRSIEKLFF
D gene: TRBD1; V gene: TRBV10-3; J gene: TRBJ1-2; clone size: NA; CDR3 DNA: TGTGCCATCAGGGTCCTGACAGGGGGCATATATGGCTACACCTTC; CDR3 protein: CAIRVLTGGIYGYTF
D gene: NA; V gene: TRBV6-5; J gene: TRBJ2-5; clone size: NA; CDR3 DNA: TGTGCCAGCAGTACCGGTGGGACCCAGTACTTC; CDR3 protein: CASSTGGTQYF
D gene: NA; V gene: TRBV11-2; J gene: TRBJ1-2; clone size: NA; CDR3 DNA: TGTGCCAGCAGCTTAGTCATCCTCCCGGAGACAGTGGATCATGGCTACACCTTC; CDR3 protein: CASSLVILPETVDHGYTF
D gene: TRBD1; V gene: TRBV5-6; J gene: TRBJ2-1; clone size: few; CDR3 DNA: TGTGCCAGCAGCTTGGGACAGGGCTGGTCCCACAATGAGCAGTTCTTC; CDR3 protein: CASSLGQGWSHNEQFF
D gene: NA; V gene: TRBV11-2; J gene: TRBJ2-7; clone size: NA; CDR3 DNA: TGTGCCAGCAGCTTAGCACCGTGGGGGGGGCAAGCCTACGAGCAGTACTTC; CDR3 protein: CASSLAPWGGQAYEQYF
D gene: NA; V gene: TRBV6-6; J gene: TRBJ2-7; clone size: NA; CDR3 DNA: TGTGCCAGCAGCCAGGGGGGGAACGAGCAGTACTTC; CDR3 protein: CASSQGGNEQYF
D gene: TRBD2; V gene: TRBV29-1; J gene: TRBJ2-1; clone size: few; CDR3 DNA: TGCAGCGTTGAGCAGGGACTAGCTTTCAATGAGCAGTTCTTC; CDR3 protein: CSVEQGLAFNEQFF
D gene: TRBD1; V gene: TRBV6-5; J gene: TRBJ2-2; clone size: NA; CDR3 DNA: TGTGCCAGCAGCCCTGGGACAGACAACACCGGGGAGCTGTTTTTT; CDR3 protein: CASSPGTDNTGELFF
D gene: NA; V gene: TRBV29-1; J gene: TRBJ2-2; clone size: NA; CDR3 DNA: TGCAGCGTTGAAGATGTCTCTATTGGTGCCGGGGAGCTGTTTTTT; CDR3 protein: CSVEDVSIGAGELFF
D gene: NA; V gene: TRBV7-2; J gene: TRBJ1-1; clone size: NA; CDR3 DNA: TGTGCCAGCAGTGTAGGGGAAGCTTTCTTT; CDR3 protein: CASSVGEAFF
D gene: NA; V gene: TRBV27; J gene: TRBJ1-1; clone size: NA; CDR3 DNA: TGTGCCAGCAGTTTAAGGCAGGCGAACACTGAAGCTTTCTTT; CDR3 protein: CASSLRQANTEAFF
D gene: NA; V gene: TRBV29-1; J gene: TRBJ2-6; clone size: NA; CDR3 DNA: TGCAGCGTTGAAGATGAAAACGAGAACTCTGGGGCCAACGTCCTGACTTTC; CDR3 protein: CSVEDENENSGANVLTF
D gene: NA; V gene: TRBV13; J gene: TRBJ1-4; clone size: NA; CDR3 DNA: TGTGCCAGCAGCTTCAATAGTAATGAAAAACTGTTTTTT; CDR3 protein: CASSFNSNEKLFF
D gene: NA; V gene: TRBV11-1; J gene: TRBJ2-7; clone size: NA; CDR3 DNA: TGTGCCAGCAGCCCCACAAACGCGCGCGAGCAGTACTTC; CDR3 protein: CASSPTNAREQYF
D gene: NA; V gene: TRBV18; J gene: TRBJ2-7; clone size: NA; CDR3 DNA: TGTGCCAGCTCACCACCCCCTCTTAGATTAAACGAGCAGTACTTC; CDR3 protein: CASSPPPLRLNEQYF
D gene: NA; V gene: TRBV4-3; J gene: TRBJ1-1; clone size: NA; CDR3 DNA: TGCGCCAGCAGCCAAGATGGCCCCGGGGGCAGAACTGAAGCTTTCTTT; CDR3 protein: CASSQDGPGGRTEAFF
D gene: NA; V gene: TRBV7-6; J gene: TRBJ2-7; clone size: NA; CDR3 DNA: TGTGCCAGCAGGTCTCTCGGCGGGGAGCAGTACTTC; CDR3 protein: CASRSLGGEQYF
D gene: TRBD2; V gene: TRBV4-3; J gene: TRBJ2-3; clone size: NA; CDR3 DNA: TGCGCCAGCAGCCAAGTTGTTTACAGCGGGGGACCCACAGATACGCAGTATTTT; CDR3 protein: CASSQVVYSGGPTDTQYF
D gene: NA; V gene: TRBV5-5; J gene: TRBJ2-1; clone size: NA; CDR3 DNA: TGTGCCAGCAGTCCGGGCCAAAGCTCCTACAATGAGCAGTTCTTC; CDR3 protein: CASSPGQSSYNEQFF
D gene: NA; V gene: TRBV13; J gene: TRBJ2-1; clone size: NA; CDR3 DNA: TGTGCCAGCAGCTTAAGGGGCTATGAGCAGTTCTTC; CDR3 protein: CASSLRGYEQFF
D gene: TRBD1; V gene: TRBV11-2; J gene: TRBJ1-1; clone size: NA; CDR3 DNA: TGTGCCAGCAGCTTCGGGACAGTTACGGAAGCTTTCTTT; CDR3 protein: CASSFGTVTEAFF